Listed below are T cell receptor beta chains from one sample, sequenced in a study of blood T cells in healthy people across ages. TCRdb used MiXCR to reprocess the 5' RACE reads, holding one entry per CDR3 protein. The sample contains 650,000 to 1,000,000 distinct CDR3 sequences, about 37% of which appear only once. The sequenced material came from blood. Every receptor here comes from a man between 18 and 29 years old in good health. CDR3s include the opening cysteine and the closing phenylalanine or tryptophan. Fields, in order: J gene, V gene, D gene, clone size, CDR3 length, CDR3 DNA, CDR3 protein. A D gene is named only where the DNA matches it firmly. Expanded clones are given a class, and other clones once, few, many or no size at all.

TRBJ1-4 | TRBV2 | - | - | 14 | TGTGCCAGCAGTGGCTGGGGGCGGAATGAAAAACTGTTTTTT | CASSGWGRNEKLFF
TRBJ1-1 | TRBV7-9 | - | - | 14 | TGTGCCAGCAATATCGGGGTTTTGCACACTGAAGCTTTCTTT | CASNIGVLHTEAFF
TRBJ1-5 | TRBV7-2 | - | few | 15 | TGTGCCAGCAGCTTGGTACAGGGCAGCAATCAGCCCCAGCATTTT | CASSLVQGSNQPQHF
TRBJ2-1 | TRBV6-2/TRBV6-3 | - | many | 15 | TGTGCCAGCAGAGTCCGGGACAAGACCTACAATGAGCAGTTCTTC | CASRVRDKTYNEQFF
TRBJ2-1 | TRBV10-3 | - | - | 17 | TGTGCCATCAGGGACAGCAAACAGGGTGTCTCCTACAATGAGCAGTTCTTC | CAIRDSKQGVSYNEQFF
TRBJ2-5 | TRBV27 | TRBD2 | - | 15 | TGTGCCAGCAGTACGGCGGGGGGAAGGTACAATGAGCAGTACTTC | CASSTAGGRYNEQYF
TRBJ1-2 | TRBV7-6 | TRBD1 | - | 16 | TGTGCCAGCAGCCTCGGGACAGGGGGCGCAGACTATGGCTACACCTTC | CASSLGTGGADYGYTF
TRBJ2-3 | TRBV11-1 | - | - | 15 | TGTGCCAGCAGCTTAGAGTACAGGGATGGAGATACGCAGTATTTT | CASSLEYRDGDTQYF
TRBJ2-7 | TRBV12-3/TRBV12-4 | TRBD2 | - | 16 | TGTGCCAGCAGCCCACCCGGGACTAGCAGGCAATACGAGCAGTACTTC | CASSPPGTSRQYEQYF
TRBJ2-2 | TRBV7-9 | TRBD2 | - | 16 | TGTGCCAGCAGCACCGGGACTGGCGGGAGCCGGGGGGAGCTGTTTTTT | CASSTGTGGSRGELFF
TRBJ2-7 | TRBV7-9 | - | many | 11 | TGTGCCAGCACCCCTGTCTACGAGCAGTACTTC | CASTPVYEQYF
TRBJ1-1 | TRBV9 | TRBD1 | - | 15 | TGTGCCAGCAGCGCAAGACAGGGGATGAGCACTGAAGCTTTCTTT | CASSARQGMSTEAFF
TRBJ2-7 | TRBV2 | TRBD1 | - | 13 | TGTGCCAGCAGACCACAGGGGTCCCACGAGCAGTACTTC | CASRPQGSHEQYF
TRBJ1-2 | TRBV3-1 | - | once | 17 | TGTGCCAGCAGCCACGGGCTAGGGTCGGCCTCTAACTATGGCTACACCTTC | CASSHGLGSASNYGYTF
TRBJ2-1 | TRBV4-3 | - | few | 13 | TGCGCCAGCAGCCAAGGGTGGACCTATGAGCAGTTCTTC | CASSQGWTYEQFF
TRBJ1-2 | TRBV27 | - | few | 14 | TGTGCCAGCAGTTTATCGAGTCTCTTCTATGGCTACACCTTC | CASSLSSLFYGYTF
TRBJ2-3 | TRBV6-2/TRBV6-3 | - | many | 14 | TGTGCCAGCAGACCAAGCGGGAGCACAGATACGCAGTATTTT | CASRPSGSTDTQYF
TRBJ2-3 | TRBV20-1 | - | - | 13 | TGCAGTGCGCGGGCCCTCGGGGTAGATACGCAGTATTTT | CSARALGVDTQYF
TRBJ1-1 | TRBV29-1 | - | - | 13 | TGCAGCGTTGAAAACGGCTTGAACACTGAAGCTTTCTTT | CSVENGLNTEAFF
TRBJ1-2 | TRBV5-1 | - | - | 18 | TGCGCCAGCAGCTCGTCACAGATGGGCAGGGGACTTAGAAATGGCTACACCTTC | CASSSSQMGRGLRNGYTF
TRBJ2-1 | TRBV10-2 | TRBD2 | few | 15 | TGCGCCAGCAGTGATGAACTAGCGGGGGGTAATGAGCAGTTCTTC | CASSDELAGGNEQFF
TRBJ2-3 | TRBV4-1 | - | many | 14 | TGCGCCAGCAGCCTTCTGACAGACCCAGCTACGCAGTATTTT | CASSLLTDPATQYF